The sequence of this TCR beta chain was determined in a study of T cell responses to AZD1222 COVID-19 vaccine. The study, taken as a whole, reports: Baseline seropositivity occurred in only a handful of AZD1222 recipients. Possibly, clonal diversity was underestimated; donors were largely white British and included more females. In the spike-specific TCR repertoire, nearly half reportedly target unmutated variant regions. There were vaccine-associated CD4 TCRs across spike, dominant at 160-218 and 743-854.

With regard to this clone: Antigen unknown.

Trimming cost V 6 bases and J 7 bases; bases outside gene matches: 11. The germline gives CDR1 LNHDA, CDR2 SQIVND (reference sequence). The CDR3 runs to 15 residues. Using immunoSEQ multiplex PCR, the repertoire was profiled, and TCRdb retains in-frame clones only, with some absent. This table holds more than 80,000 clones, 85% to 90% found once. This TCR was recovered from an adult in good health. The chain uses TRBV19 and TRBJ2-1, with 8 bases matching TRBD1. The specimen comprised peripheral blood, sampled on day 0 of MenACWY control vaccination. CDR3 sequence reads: CASRRTGQVTNEQFF. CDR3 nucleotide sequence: TGTGCCAGTAGACGAACGGGACAGGTAACGAATGAGCAGTTCTTC.